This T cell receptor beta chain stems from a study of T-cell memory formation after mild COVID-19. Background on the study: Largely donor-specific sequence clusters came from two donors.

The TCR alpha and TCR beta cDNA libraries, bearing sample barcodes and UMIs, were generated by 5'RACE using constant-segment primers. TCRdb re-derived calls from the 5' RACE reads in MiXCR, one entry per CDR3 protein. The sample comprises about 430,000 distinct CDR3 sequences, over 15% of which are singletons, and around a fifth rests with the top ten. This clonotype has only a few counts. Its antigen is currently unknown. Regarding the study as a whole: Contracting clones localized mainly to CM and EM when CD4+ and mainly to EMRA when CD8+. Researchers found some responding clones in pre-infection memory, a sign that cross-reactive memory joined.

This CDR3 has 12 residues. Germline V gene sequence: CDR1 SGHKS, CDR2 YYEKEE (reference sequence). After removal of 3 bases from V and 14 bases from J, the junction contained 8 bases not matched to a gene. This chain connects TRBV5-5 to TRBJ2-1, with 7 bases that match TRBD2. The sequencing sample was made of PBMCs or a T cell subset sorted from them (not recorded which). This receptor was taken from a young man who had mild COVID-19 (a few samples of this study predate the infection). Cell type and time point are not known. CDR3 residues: CASSYAGRVEFF. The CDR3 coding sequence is TGTGCCAGCAGCTATGCAGGGAGGGTGGAGTTCTTC. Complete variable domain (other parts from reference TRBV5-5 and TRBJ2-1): DAGVTQSPTHLIKTRGQQVTLRCSPISGHKSVSWYQQVLGQGPQFIFQYYEKEERGRGNFPDRFSARQFPNYSSELNVNALLLGDSALYLCASSYAGRVEFFGPGTRLTVL.